Shown below are 11 T cell receptor beta chains from a single sample sequenced in a study of blood T cell repertoires in COVID-19. Sequencing used immunoSEQ multiplex PCR; TCRdb keeps in-frame clones, though not all of them. This table holds about 200,000 clones, about 83% found once. Input material: PBMCs or T cells enriched from blood (not recorded which). These TCRs come from a man in his forties with acute COVID-19.

The chain employs TRBV28 and TRBJ1-2; no firm D call. V lost 5 bases and J 3 bases, leaving 10 bases between the germline ends. Germline loops: CDR1 MDHEN, CDR2 SYDVKM. This CDR3 comprises 13 residues. The CDR3 DNA sequence: TGTGCCAGCAGTCGGAAGAGGTACTATGGCTACACCTTC. Its translation: CASSRKRYYGYTF.

CDR3 amino acids: CASSIDGTGGLALPDTQYF. The DNA for the CDR3 is TGTGCCAGTAGTATAGACGGGACAGGGGGACTAGCCCTTCCAGATACGCAGTATTTT. The rearrangement links TRBV19 to TRBJ2-3; TRBD1 aligns across 11 bases. The germline V gene has CDR1 LNHDA and CDR2 SQIVND (reference sequence). This CDR3 comprises 19 residues. The V and J ends lost 0 bases and 4 bases, in that order; junction bases with no gene match: 12.

The genes are TRBV3-1 (or the pseudogene TRBV3-2) and TRBJ1-1, with 10 positions matching TRBD1. Germline values: CDR1 LGHDT, CDR2 YNNKEL (reference sequence). The CDR3 consists of 16 residues. Losses at the gene ends were 4 bases for V and 6 bases for J; bases not matched to a gene: 11. The CDR3 nucleotides are TGTGCCAGCAGCCCCCTAGGACAGGGGGGGGTCGCTGAAGCTTTCTTT. Residues: CASSPLGQGGVAEAFF.

The J gene is TRBJ2-1, the V gene TRBV2; D may be TRBD2 (6 bases). Germline V CDR1 and CDR2: SNHLY, FYNNEI. There are 12 residues in the CDR3. Trimming removed 4 bases at V and 12 bases at J, with 13 bases between. The CDR3 region is CASSGLVVGQFF. The CDR3 DNA reads TGTGCCAGCAGTGGACTAGTGGTGGGGCAGTTCTTC.

This rearrangement joins TRBV30 to TRBJ2-3; the D is unclear. Germline V CDR1 and CDR2: GTSNPN, SVGIG (reference sequence). V lost 1 base and J lost 5, with 10 bases in between. The length of the CDR3 is 13 residues. The CDR3 spells CAWSAIFRDTQYF. CDR3 nucleotides: TGTGCCTGGAGTGCGATTTTTAGAGATACGCAGTATTTT.

J is TRBJ1-4 and V is TRBV9; possibly TRBD1 for D (5 bases). Trimming removed 5 bases at V and 1 base at J, with 12 bases between. Germline V gene data show CDR1 as SGDLS and CDR2 as YYNGEE. The CDR3 is made up of 15 amino acids. CDR3 region: CASSDPQGTNEKLFF. In DNA, the CDR3 is TGTGCCAGCAGTGACCCCCAGGGAACTAATGAAAAACTGTTTTTT.

The chain has TRBV25-1 and TRBJ1-5; a weak D match, TRBD1 (6 bases). The V gene lost 2 bases and the J gene lost 2 bases, with 7 bases spanning the gap. The germline gives CDR1 MGHDK, CDR2 SYGVNS. The CDR3 spans 14 residues. CDR3 DNA sequence: TGTGCCAGCAGTGAACCAGGGGGCAATCAGCCCCAGCATTTT. Its protein is CASSEPGGNQPQHF.

V and J are TRBV11-2 and TRBJ2-2, with TRBD1 identical over 7 bases. The CDR3 extends over 14 amino acids. V was pared by 3 bases and J by 6 bases, with 4 bases of the junction left unmatched. From germline, CDR1 is SGHAT and CDR2 FQNNGV. The chain's CDR3 is CASSFLTGPGELFF. CDR3 DNA: TGTGCCAGCAGCTTTCTGACAGGGCCCGGGGAGCTGTTTTTT.

This clone was detected only a few times. This chain uses TRBV7-2 with TRBJ2-1; a possible D gene is TRBD1 (5 bases). In germline, CDR1 is SGHTA, CDR2 FQGNSA. The CDR3 is made up of 16 amino acids. Deletions cut 1 base from V and 0 bases from J, with 10 bases between. The CDR3 is CASSLEGASSYNEQFF. The DNA for the CDR3 is TGTGCCAGCAGCTTAGAAGGGGCTAGCTCCTACAATGAGCAGTTCTTC. Filled out from reference TRBV7-2 and TRBJ2-1, the complete variable domain reads GAGVSQSPSNKVTEKGKDVELRCDPISGHTALYWYRQSLGQGLEFLIYFQGNSAPDKSGLPSDRFSAERTGGSVSTLTIQRTQQEDSAVYLCASSLEGASSYNEQFFGPGTRLTVL.

The chain joins TRBV4-3 to TRBJ2-2; 9 bases agree with TRBD2. The germline V gene has CDR1 LGHNA and CDR2 YSLEER. The CDR3 consists of 17 residues. V lost 2 bases to trimming and J lost 5 bases; unmatched junction nucleotides: 9. CDR3 sequence (DNA): TGCGCCAGCAGCCAATCGTGGGCGCTAGCGGGAACCGGGGAGCTGTTTTTT. Translated, it gives CASSQSWALAGTGELFF.

This clone has only one observation. The chain combines TRBV7-9 with TRBJ2-2; 9 bases are shared with TRBD2. From germline, CDR1 is SEHNR and CDR2 FQNEAQ (reference sequence). The length of the CDR3 is 16 residues. The V gene end was trimmed by 8 bases and the J gene end by 5 bases; junction bases not matched to a gene: 12. The CDR3 sequence is CASEGLANPWTGELFF. CDR3 nucleotide sequence: TGTGCCAGCGAGGGACTAGCTAATCCTTGGACCGGGGAGCTGTTTTTT.